This entry lists 30 T cell receptor beta chains sequenced from one sample in a study of post-analysis software for immune sequencing data. Study observations and caveats: Five TRBV segments, including TRBV5-6, TRBV5-1 and TRBV20-1, were more frequent in patients than controls.

TCR beta libraries were prepared from cDNA with unique molecular identifiers. TCRdb used MiXCR to reprocess the PCR reads, holding one entry per CDR3 protein. Of a few hundred thousand distinct CDR3 sequences listed, 30% to 45% are singletons. Their specific antigens are unknown. The sequenced material came from blood. The source is a girl aged 10 to 17 with multiple sclerosis.

The chain has TRBV20-1 and TRBJ1-2; the match to TRBD1 covers 10 bases. The CDR3 is 16 amino acids. The V segment lost 0 bases and the J segment 6 bases; nucleotides outside the gene matches: 10. CDR1 is DFQATT, CDR2 SNEGSKA, per germline (reference sequence). The CDR3 loop reads CSARDSFSDRGDGYTF. The DNA for the CDR3 is TGCAGTGCTAGAGATAGTTTTTCGGACAGGGGGGATGGCTACACCTTC.

The V gene is TRBV27, the J gene TRBJ1-6; no clear D gene. Germline lookup yields CDR1 MNHEY and CDR2 SMNVEV (reference sequence). The ends were cut back, 3 bases at V and 5 bases at J, with 5 bases in the middle. This CDR3 contains 13 residues. Here the CDR3 DNA reads TGTGCCAGCAGTTTCGAGGATAATTCACCCCTCCACTTT. Amino acids: CASSFEDNSPLHF.

Many counts were recorded for this clonotype. This chain joins TRBV4-2 and TRBJ2-1; tentative D call: TRBD1 (6 bases). CDR1 is LGHNA, CDR2 YNFKEQ, per germline. Between the trimmed V and J ends, which lost 2 bases and 0 bases, there was a span of 11 bases. The CDR3 is 16 residues long. The CDR3 DNA reads as TGTGCCAGCAGCCAACAAGCGGACAGCTCCTACAATGAGCAGTTCTTC. Encoded protein: CASSQQADSSYNEQFF.

To note about this clonotype: A read error may explain this, as a much larger clone is one base away. CDR3 protein: CASGGQGPSPRHF. The CDR3, as DNA: TGTGCCAGCGGCGGGCAGGGGCCTTCACCCCGCCACTTT. J is TRBJ1-6 and V is TRBV11-2; D is possibly TRBD1 (6 bases). The CDR3 is made up of 13 amino acids. CDR1 and CDR2 (germline): SGHAT, FQNNGV.

As to this clonotype: An end of the junction does not agree with germline; a read error may underlie this. The rearrangement links TRBV29-1 to TRBJ2-1; possible D gene TRBD2, 6 bases. Germline V gene data show CDR1 as SQVTM and CDR2 as ANQGSEA. The CDR3 loop spans 15 amino acids. CDR3 DNA sequence: TGCAGCGTTGAGGGCAGTAGCGGCTCCTACAATGAGCGGTTCTTC. This codes for CSVEGSSGSYNERFF.

This clonotype was observed many times. The CDR3 sequence: CAISESGDRHTYEQYF. The CDR3 DNA reads TGTGCCATCAGTGAGTCTGGTGACAGACACACCTACGAGCAGTACTTC. The chain uses TRBV10-3 and TRBJ2-7; perhaps TRBD1 as D (5 bases). Germline V CDR1 and CDR2: ENHRY, SYGVKD. Deletions cut 0 bases from V and 2 bases from J, with 14 bases between. There are 16 residues in the CDR3.

To note about this clonotype: A clone one base away is much larger, so this may be a read error. The CDR3 is CAASRQGPNEKLFF. CDR3 nucleotides: TGTGCCGCCAGCAGACAGGGGCCTAATGAAAAACTGTTTTTT. The chain carries TRBV15 and TRBJ1-4; 8 bases line up with TRBD1. CDR3 length: 14 residues. Germline V CDR1 and CDR2: LNHNV, YYDKDF (reference sequence).

Concerning this clonotype: An end of the junction differs from the germline gene, which may be a read error. The chain couples TRBV3-1 to TRBJ2-1, with 9 bases that match TRBD2. This CDR3 is built from 20 residues. The germline V gene has CDR1 LGHDT and CDR2 YNNKEL (reference sequence). CDR3 residues: CACSQVVRGGAGGSYNGQFF. The CDR3 nucleotides are TGTGCCTGCAGCCAAGTAGTACGCGGGGGGGCAGGAGGGTCCTACAATGGGCAGTTCTTC.

The chain couples TRBV6-1 to TRBJ2-5; the match to TRBD2 covers 9 bases. The CDR3 runs 17 residues. The germline gives CDR1 MNHNS, CDR2 SASEGT. V dropped 4 bases and J dropped 5; count of bases not matched to a gene: 14. The DNA of the CDR3 is TGTGCCAGCAGTGGTCACTGGCGGGAGGGCCTTTTGGAGACCCAGTACTTC. Translation: CASSGHWREGLLETQYF.

The V call is TRBV4-1, the J call TRBJ2-7, with unresolved D. This CDR3 region has 13 residues. V was clipped by 4 bases and J by 1 base, with 8 bases between them. Germline lookup yields CDR1 MGHRA and CDR2 YSYEKL. DNA for the CDR3: TGCGCCAGCAGCCCCCAGTCGTCCTACGAGCAGTACTTC. It codes for CASSPQSSYEQYF.

This clonotype was observed many times. J is TRBJ2-6 and V is TRBV20-1, with TRBD1 matching over 8 bases. The CDR3 consists of 16 residues. Trimming at V came to 1 base and at J to 0 bases, leaving 2 bases not matched to a gene. CDR1 is DFQATT and CDR2 is SNEGSKA in the germline V gene (reference sequence). CDR3 residues: CSARGTGSSGANVLTF. CDR3 sequence (DNA): TGCAGTGCTAGAGGGACAGGGAGCTCTGGGGCCAACGTCCTGACTTTC.

This clonotype was seen many times. V is TRBV3-1 and J is TRBJ2-1; D is unresolved. Trimming took off 0 bases at V and 15 bases at J, with 12 bases between the two ends. The CDR3 runs to 12 residues. Germline CDR1 LGHDT, CDR2 YNNKEL (reference sequence). Here the CDR3 DNA reads TGTGCCAGCAGCCAAGAGAGTGGCAGGCGGTTCTTC. This sequence encodes CASSQESGRRFF.

Ten or more counts support this clonotype. The rearrangement links TRBV4-1 to TRBJ2-1; unclear D gene. CDR3 size: 15 residues. V lost 0 bases and J 2 bases, leaving 8 bases between the germline ends. Germline CDR1 and CDR2: MGHRA and YSYEKL. The DNA of the CDR3 is TGCGCCAGCAGCCAAGATAGTCCAGCCTACAATGAGCAGTTCTTC. Its translation: CASSQDSPAYNEQFF.

As for this clonotype: It may be a read error: a sequence one base away is much more abundant. The chain employs TRBV19 and TRBJ2-5; D unclear. The CDR3 is 13 amino acids. CDR1 and CDR2 (germline): LNHDA, SQIVND (reference sequence). Here the CDR3 reads CASSLSYQETQCF. The DNA of the CDR3 is TGTGCCAGTAGTCTGTCATATCAAGAGACCCAGTGCTTC.

At least ten counts were recorded for this clonotype. The J gene is TRBJ2-5, the V gene TRBV6-1; D ambiguous. Germline CDR1 and CDR2: MNHNS and SASEGT. CDR3 length equals 12 residues. Between the trimmed V and J ends, which lost 2 bases and 5 bases, there was a span of 6 bases. CDR3 amino acids: CASSEQRETQYF. DNA of the CDR3: TGTGCCAGCAGTGAACAAAGGGAGACCCAGTACTTC.

This clonotype showed up many times. The genes are TRBV7-9 and TRBJ2-3; D uncertain. This CDR3 comprises 16 residues. Germline values: CDR1 SEHNR, CDR2 FQNEAQ (reference sequence). V gave up 1 base and J gave up 2 bases, with 13 bases separating them. The CDR3 DNA reads as TGTGCCAGCAGCTTAGGAAGAGCCGATCTCACAGATACGCAGTATTTT. It is translated as CASSLGRADLTDTQYF.

There are a few counts of this clonotype. Sequence at one end of the junction differs from germline and may be a read error. This chain joins TRBV5-8 and TRBJ2-6; a possible D gene is TRBD1 (5 bases). This CDR3 has 18 amino acids. Germline assignment: CDR1 SGHTS and CDR2 YDEGEE. CDR3 sequence reads: CASSLGLRIYSGANVRTF. CDR3 sequence (DNA): TGTGCCAGCAGCTTGGGCCTGCGTATATACAGTGGGGCCAACGTCCGGACTTTC.

This clonotype was found a few times. The chain couples TRBV29-1 to TRBJ2-3; 9 bases agree with TRBD2. The J segment lost 3 bases and the V segment lost 3 bases, leaving 4 bases of the junction unmatched. This CDR3 is 14 amino acids long. Germline V CDR1 and CDR2: SQVTM, ANQGSEA. CDR3 coding DNA: TGCAGCGTTGACATTAGCGGGAGAACAGATACGCAGTATTTT. It codes for CSVDISGRTDTQYF.

Many counts were recorded for this clonotype. The DNA of the CDR3 is TGCAGTGCTAGCGGACGGTATGGCTACACCTTC. Translation gives CSASGRYGYTF. J is TRBJ1-2 and V is TRBV20-1; the D is unclear. CDR3 length: 11 amino acids. Trimming took off 3 bases at V and 5 bases at J, with 7 bases between the two ends. Germline values: CDR1 DFQATT, CDR2 SNEGSKA (reference sequence).

There are many counts of this clonotype. The chain is built from TRBV12-3 or TRBV12-4 and TRBJ1-2; D unclear. The CDR3 covers 15 residues. V gave up 3 bases and J gave up 3 bases, with 14 bases separating them. CDR3 in DNA: TGTGCCAGCAGTTTTTACAGCTTCCTTGACTATGGCTACACCTTC. Translation: CASSFYSFLDYGYTF.

In the case of this clonotype: A clone one base away is much larger, so this may be a read error. The V and J genes are TRBV6-1 and TRBJ1-6, with 9 bases aligning to TRBD1. CDR1 is MNHNS, CDR2 SASEGT, per germline. The CDR3 totals 15 residues. The DNA of the CDR3 is TGTGCCAGCAGTGAATCGGGACAGGGTCGTTCACCCCCCCACTTT. Its translation is CASSESGQGRSPPHF.

On this clonotype: This could be a read error, since a much larger clone is one nucleotide away. The gene calls are TRBV5-1 and TRBJ2-7, with D possibly being TRBD1 (6 bases). This CDR3 is built from 15 residues. V gave up 4 bases and J gave up 7 bases, with 21 bases separating them. CDR1 and CDR2 from the germline V gene are SGHRS and YFSETQ. DNA of the CDR3: TGCGCCAGCAGCCATACAAGCTACAGGGCCAATGAGCAGTACTTC. Encoded protein: CASSHTSYRANEQYF.

This clonotype was found many times. The genes are TRBV5-1 and TRBJ2-1; 16 nucleotides align to TRBD2. This CDR3 is 17 amino acids long. Germline loops: CDR1 SGHRS, CDR2 YFSETQ. The J segment lost 2 bases and the V segment lost 4 bases, leaving 3 bases of the junction unmatched. The CDR3 DNA reads TGCGCCAGCAGCCCCGGGACTAGCGGGGGGGCCTACAATGAGCAGTTCTTC. It encodes CASSPGTSGGAYNEQFF. Variable domain in full (rest from reference TRBV5-1 and TRBJ2-1): KAGVTQTPRYLIKTRGQQVTLSCSPISGHRSVSWYQQTPGQGLQFLFEYFSETQRNKGNFPGRFSGRQFSNSRSEMNVSTLELGDSALYLCASSPGTSGGAYNEQFFGPGTRLTVL.

Only a few counts were recorded for this clonotype. V is TRBV11-1 and J is TRBJ2-2; 8 bases align to TRBD1. This CDR3 has 17 amino acids. After removal of 5 bases from V and 3 bases from J, the junction contained 11 bases not matched to a gene. The germline CDR1 and CDR2 sequences are SGHAT and FQDESV (reference sequence). The CDR3 loop reads CASSPRGQGYDTGELFF. The CDR3 bases are TGTGCCAGCAGCCCGAGAGGACAGGGCTACGACACCGGGGAGCTGTTTTTT.

This sequence joins TRBV6-2 or TRBV6-3 and TRBJ2-2; the D is unclear. Trimming stripped 0 bases from V and 8 bases from J, with 19 bases between. The CDR3 spans 17 residues. Germline CDR1 reads MNHEY; CDR2 reads SVGEGT. CDR3 bases: TGTGCCAGCAGTTACTCGCTCCAGAAGAGTATGGTAGGGGAGCTGTTTTTT. Encoded protein: CASSYSLQKSMVGELFF.

About this clonotype itself: Its ends do not fully match the called genes, so a read error is possible. This rearrangement joins TRBV2 to TRBJ2-7; D unclear. The CDR3 extends over 13 amino acids. The germline V gene has CDR1 SNHLY and CDR2 FYNNEI. CDR3 region: CASRDAEPYEQYF. DNA of the CDR3: TGTGCCAGCAGAGACGCTGAGCCCTACGAGCAGTATTTC.

Regarding this clonotype: A much larger clone is a single base away; this may be a read error. V is TRBV12-3 or TRBV12-4 and J is TRBJ2-5; D gene unclear. The CDR3 runs 12 residues. The CDR3 bases are TGTGCCGGCAGCCCCGGGTCCGAGACCCAGTACTTC. Its protein is CAGSPGSETQYF.

Note on this clonotype: A clone one base away is much larger, so this may be a read error. V usage is TRBV10-3 and J usage is TRBJ2-5, with unresolved D. The ends were cut back, 8 bases at V and 1 base at J, with 11 bases in the middle. Germline V gene sequence: CDR1 ENHRY, CDR2 SYGVKD. The CDR3 is 13 amino acids. The CDR3 sequence is CAIGVRSQETQYF. The CDR3 bases are TGTGCCATCGGTGTGCGGTCCCAAGAGACCCAGTACTTC.

V is TRBV19 and J is TRBJ1-5, with D possibly TRBD1 on 6 matching bases. Germline V gene data show CDR1 as LNHDA and CDR2 as SQIVND (reference sequence). The V and J ends lost 5 bases and 4 bases respectively, with 12 bases between them. This CDR3 contains 14 residues. The CDR3 bases are TGTGCCAGTAGTTTACACAGGGAAAATCAGCCCCAGCATTTT. Residues: CASSLHRENQPQHF.

The chain has TRBV12-3 or TRBV12-4 and TRBJ1-2; D is ambiguous. The CDR3 runs to 13 residues. V shed 3 bases and J shed 3 bases, with 8 bases lying between them. CDR3 in amino acids: CASSFVVDYGYTF. DNA for the CDR3: TGTGCCAGCAGTTTCGTAGTAGACTATGGCTACACCTTC.